This T cell receptor (beta chain) was documented in a study of blood T cell repertoires in COVID-19. The wider study: The study drew acute and convalescent COVID-19 samples from the United States, Italy and Spain. T cells, B-cell-depleted T cells, or PBMCs provided the cDNA or gDNA that served as material.

The Seattle site enrolled patients during active infection and followed them longitudinally. Germline lookup yields CDR1 LNHDA and CDR2 SQIVND (reference sequence). The CDR3 covers 14 residues. V shed 4 bases and J 6 bases; nucleotides not matched to a gene: 5. Original analysis: Cell counts per sample came from amplifying reference gene primers. Profiling relied on immunoSEQ multiplex PCR, and the TCRdb table lists in-frame clones only, not all of them. V, J and clone size are taken as reported in that table, and D and trimming were inferred from the DNA itself. The sample lists roughly 120,000 clones; roughly 90% were seen once.

The source material was peripheral blood. The receptor was isolated from a man aged 55 to 70 with COVID-19, enrolled during active disease. V is TRBV19 and J is TRBJ1-5, with TRBD1 matching over 8 bases. The CDR3 DNA reads TGTGCCAGTAGTACGACAGGGGAGGTTCAGCCCCAGCATTTT. Residues: CASSTTGEVQPQHF.